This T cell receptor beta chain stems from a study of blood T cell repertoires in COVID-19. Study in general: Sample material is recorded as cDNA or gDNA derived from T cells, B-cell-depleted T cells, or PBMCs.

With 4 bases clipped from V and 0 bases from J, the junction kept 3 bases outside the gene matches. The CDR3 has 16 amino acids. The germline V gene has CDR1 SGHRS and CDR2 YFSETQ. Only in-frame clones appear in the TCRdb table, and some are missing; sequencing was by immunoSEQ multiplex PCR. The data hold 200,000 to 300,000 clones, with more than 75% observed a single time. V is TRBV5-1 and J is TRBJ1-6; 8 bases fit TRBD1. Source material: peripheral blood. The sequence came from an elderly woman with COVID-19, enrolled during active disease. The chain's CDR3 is CASSRQGSSYNSPLHF. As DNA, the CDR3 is TGCGCCAGCAGCCGACAGGGGAGCTCCTATAATTCACCCCTCCACTTT.